In its sample, the clone carrying this TCR beta chain was seen a few times. Its antigen is not known. Then a second PCR, running roughly 7 to 11 cycles, was carried out with a sample-barcoded 5' primer and a J-beta primer mix. TCRdb fed the 5' RACE reads into MiXCR, producing one record per CDR3 protein. The repertoire holds about 730,000 distinct CDR3 sequences, with around 46% as singletons. Every donor contributed roughly 10 milliliters of peripheral blood by blood draw. The entry originates in a study of blood T cells in healthy people across ages. Broader study findings: Unsorted PBMC input precluded a conclusive naive versus antigen-experienced comparison. Investigators treated diversity estimates from one million T cells as underestimates.

The TCR was taken from a woman aged 55 to 70 in good health. The sample taken for sequencing was blood.

The CDR3 reads CASSPYTTPSYEQYF. In DNA form, the CDR3 reads TGCGCCAGCAGCCCCTACACAACACCCTCCTACGAGCAGTACTTC. The chain couples TRBV5-1 to TRBJ2-7; D is unclear. This CDR3 region has 15 residues. Germline assignment: CDR1 SGHRS and CDR2 YFSETQ. The V gene lost 4 bases and the J gene lost 0 bases, with 14 bases spanning the gap. Full variable domain (missing parts from reference TRBV5-1 and TRBJ2-7): KAGVTQTPRYLIKTRGQQVTLSCSPISGHRSVSWYQQTPGQGLQFLFEYFSETQRNKGNFPGRFSGRQFSNSRSEMNVSTLELGDSALYLCASSPYTTPSYEQYFGPGTRLTVT.